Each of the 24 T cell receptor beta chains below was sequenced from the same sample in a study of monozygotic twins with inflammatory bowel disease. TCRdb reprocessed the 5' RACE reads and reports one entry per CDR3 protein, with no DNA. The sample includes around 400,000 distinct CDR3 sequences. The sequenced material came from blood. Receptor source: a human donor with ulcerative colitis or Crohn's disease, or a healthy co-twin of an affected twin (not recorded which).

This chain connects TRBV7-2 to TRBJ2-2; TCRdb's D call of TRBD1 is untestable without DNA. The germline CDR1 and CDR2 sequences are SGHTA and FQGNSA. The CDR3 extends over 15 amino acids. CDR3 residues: CASSLVAGDTGELFF. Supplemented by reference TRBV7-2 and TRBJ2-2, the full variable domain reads GAGVSQSPSNKVTEKGKDVELRCDPISGHTALYWYRQSLGQGLEFLIYFQGNSAPDKSGLPSDRFSAERTGGSVSTLTIQRTQQEDSAVYLCASSLVAGDTGELFFGEGSRLTVL.

CDR3 loop: CASSRRIGREGEAFF. The rearrangement joins TRBV3-1 to TRBJ1-1. The CDR3 contains 15 residues. Germline assignment: CDR1 LGHDT and CDR2 YNNKEL (reference sequence).

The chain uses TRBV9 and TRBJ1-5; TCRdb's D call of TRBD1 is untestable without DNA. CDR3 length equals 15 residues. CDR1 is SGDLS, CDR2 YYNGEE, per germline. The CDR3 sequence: CAGSHGGGGNQPQHF.

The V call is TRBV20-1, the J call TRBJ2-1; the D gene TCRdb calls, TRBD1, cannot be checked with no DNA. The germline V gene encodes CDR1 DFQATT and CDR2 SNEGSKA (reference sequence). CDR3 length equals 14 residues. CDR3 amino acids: CSARFRDRVVEQFF.

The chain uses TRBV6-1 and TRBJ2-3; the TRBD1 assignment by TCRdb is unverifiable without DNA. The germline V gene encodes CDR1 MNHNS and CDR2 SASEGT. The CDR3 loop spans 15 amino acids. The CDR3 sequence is CASSPGAPGGDTQYF.

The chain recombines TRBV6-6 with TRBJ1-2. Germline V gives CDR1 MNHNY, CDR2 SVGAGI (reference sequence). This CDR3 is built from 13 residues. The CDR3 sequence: CASSYTDVMGYTF.

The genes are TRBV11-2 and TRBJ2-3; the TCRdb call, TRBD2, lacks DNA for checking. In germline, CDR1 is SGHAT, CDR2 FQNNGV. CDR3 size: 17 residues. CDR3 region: CASSFFLAGGLLDTQYF.

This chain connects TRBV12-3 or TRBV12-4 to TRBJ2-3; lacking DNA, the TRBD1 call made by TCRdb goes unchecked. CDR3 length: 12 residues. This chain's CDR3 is CASTNRGDTQYF.

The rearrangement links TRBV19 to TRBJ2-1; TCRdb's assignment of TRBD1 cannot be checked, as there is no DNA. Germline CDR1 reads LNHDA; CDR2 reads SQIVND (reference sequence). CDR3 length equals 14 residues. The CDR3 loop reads CASSMKQGADEQFF.

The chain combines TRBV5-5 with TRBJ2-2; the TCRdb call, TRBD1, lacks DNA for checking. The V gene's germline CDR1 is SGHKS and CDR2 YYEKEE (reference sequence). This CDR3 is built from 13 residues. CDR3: CASSRGHPGELFF. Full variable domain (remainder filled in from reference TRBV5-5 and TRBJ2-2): DAGVTQSPTHLIKTRGQQVTLRCSPISGHKSVSWYQQVLGQGPQFIFQYYEKEERGRGNFPDRFSARQFPNYSSELNVNALLLGDSALYLCASSRGHPGELFFGEGSRLTVL.

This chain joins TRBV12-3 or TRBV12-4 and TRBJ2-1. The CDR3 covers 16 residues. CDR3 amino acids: CASSLNQKSSYNEQFF.

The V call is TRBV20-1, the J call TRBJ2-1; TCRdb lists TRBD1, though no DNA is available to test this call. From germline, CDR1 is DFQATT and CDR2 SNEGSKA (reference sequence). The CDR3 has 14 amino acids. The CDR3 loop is CSARTGTAYNGQFF.

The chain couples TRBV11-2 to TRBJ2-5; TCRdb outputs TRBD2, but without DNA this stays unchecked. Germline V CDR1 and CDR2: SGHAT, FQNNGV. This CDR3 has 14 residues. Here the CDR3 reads CASSLGALQETQYF.

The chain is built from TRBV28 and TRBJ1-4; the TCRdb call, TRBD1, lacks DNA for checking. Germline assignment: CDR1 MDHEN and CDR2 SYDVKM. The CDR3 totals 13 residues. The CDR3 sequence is CASIATRDEKLFF. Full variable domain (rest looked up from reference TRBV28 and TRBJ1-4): DVKVTQSSRYLVKRTGEKVFLECVQDMDHENMFWYRQDPGLGLRLIYFSYDVKMKEKGDIPEGYSVSREKKERFSLILESASTNQTSMYLCASIATRDEKLFFGSGTQLSVL.

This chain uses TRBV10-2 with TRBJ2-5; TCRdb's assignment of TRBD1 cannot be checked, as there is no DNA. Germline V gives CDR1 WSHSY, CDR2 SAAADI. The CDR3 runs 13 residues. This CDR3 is CASLQGRTETQYF.

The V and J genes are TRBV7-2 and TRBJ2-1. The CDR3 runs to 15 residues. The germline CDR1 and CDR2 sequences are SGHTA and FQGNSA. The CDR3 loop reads CASSLKLTVSGEQFF.

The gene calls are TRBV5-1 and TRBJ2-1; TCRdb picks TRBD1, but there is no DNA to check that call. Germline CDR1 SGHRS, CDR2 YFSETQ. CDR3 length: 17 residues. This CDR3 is CASSSVGGVGPYNEQFF.

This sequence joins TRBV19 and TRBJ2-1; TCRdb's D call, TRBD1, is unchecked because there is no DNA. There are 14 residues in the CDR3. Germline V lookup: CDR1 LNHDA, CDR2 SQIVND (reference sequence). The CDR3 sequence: CASSGEGQTGEQLF.

CDR3: CASNGRLETQYF. The V and J genes are TRBV2 and TRBJ2-5. Germline lookup yields CDR1 SNHLY and CDR2 FYNNEI. CDR3 length equals 12 residues.

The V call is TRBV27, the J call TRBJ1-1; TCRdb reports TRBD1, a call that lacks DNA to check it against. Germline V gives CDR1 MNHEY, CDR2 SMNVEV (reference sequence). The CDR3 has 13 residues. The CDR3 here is CASSLIGESEAFF.

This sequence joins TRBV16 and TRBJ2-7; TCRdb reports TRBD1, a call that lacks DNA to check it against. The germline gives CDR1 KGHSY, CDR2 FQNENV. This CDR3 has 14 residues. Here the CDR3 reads CASSQYGGERQQYF.

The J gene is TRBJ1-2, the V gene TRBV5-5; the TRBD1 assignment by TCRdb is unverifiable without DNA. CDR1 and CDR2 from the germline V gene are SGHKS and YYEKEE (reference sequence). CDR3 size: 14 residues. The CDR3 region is CASQGTGINYGYTF.

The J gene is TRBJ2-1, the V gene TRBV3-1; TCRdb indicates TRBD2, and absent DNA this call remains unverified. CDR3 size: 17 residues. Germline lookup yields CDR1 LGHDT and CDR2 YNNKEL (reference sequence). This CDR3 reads CASSQGRRALEWNEQFF.

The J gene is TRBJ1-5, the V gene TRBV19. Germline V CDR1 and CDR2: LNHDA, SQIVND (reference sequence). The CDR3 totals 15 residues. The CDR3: CASSQDGWSNQPQHF.